The 3 T cell receptor beta chains in this list originate from one sample, sequenced in a study of T-cell reconstitution after alpha-beta-depleted transplantation in children. The TCRbeta library was prepared with unique molecular identifiers. TCRdb passed the PCR reads through MiXCR, listing each CDR3 protein once. This sample carries around 360,000 distinct CDR3 sequences, approximately 10% of them seen once, and the ten largest clones take 2% to 3%. The sequencing here drew on PBMCs from the stem cell graft donor, taken from the stem cell graft. The source of these receptors is a human donor who donated a stem cell graft to a child with acute lymphoblastic leukemia.

This clonotype appeared many times. The chain combines TRBV5-1 with TRBJ2-1; D may be TRBD1 or TRBD2 (5 bases each). The CDR3 contains 15 residues. The V end lost 2 bases, the J end lost 10 bases, and 19 bases lay between the germline ends. The germline gives CDR1 SGHRS, CDR2 YFSETQ. This CDR3 reads CASSLVLGDAGEQFF. The CDR3 DNA reads TGCGCCAGCAGCTTAGTTCTAGGGGACGCCGGCGAGCAGTTCTTC.

The CDR3, as DNA: TGTGCCAGCACCACAGCTAGCTCCTATAATTCACCCCTCCACTTT. It is translated as CASTTASSYNSPLHF. The chain uses TRBV27 and TRBJ1-6; D remains ambiguous. This CDR3 has 15 amino acids. Germline-derived CDR1 and CDR2 are MNHEY and SMNVEV (reference sequence). V shed 7 bases and J shed 0 bases, with 10 bases lying between them.

The chain has TRBV7-9 and TRBJ2-2; D is perhaps TRBD1 or TRBD2 (5 bases each). The germline V and J ends were trimmed by 5 bases and 3 bases, with 10 bases remaining between them. Germline V gene lookup returns CDR1 SEHNR and CDR2 FQNEAQ (reference sequence). This CDR3 has 14 amino acids. In DNA, the CDR3 is TGTGCCAGCAGCCCCCAGGGACACACCGGGGAGCTGTTTTTT. It specifies CASSPQGHTGELFF.